These T cell receptor beta chains were read from a single sample in a study of cytomegalovirus exposure and HLA in healthy donors. Assay: immunoSEQ multiplex PCR; the TCRdb copy retains only in-frame clones and omits some. The data show about 140,000 clones, with less than 85% seen just once and less than 2% held by the top ten. Sequencing was performed on PBMCs. These receptors were taken from a man aged 35 to 55 in good health and CMV-seronegative. CDR3s include the opening cysteine and the closing phenylalanine or tryptophan. A D gene is named only where the DNA matches it firmly. Clone size appears in some rows only: once, few, many, or a class for an expanded clone.

J	D	size	V	DNA	CDR3
TRBJ2-3	.	.	TRBV7-8	TGTGCCAGCAGCTTTTGGGGGCGGGTTGGCACAGATACGCAGTATTTT	CASSFWGRVGTDTQYF
TRBJ2-7	.	.	TRBV19	TGTGCCAGTAGTGCCCGGGACTTATCTGGGGAGCAGTACTTC	CASSARDLSGEQYF
TRBJ2-5	.	.	TRBV7-2	TGTGCCAGCAGCTTAGACAGGGTAGGGCCTAGAGGGGAGACCCAGTACTTC	CASSLDRVGPRGETQYF
TRBJ2-7	TRBD2	.	TRBV19	TGTGCCAGTAGGGGACTAGCGGGGGGCTCCTACGAGCAGTACTTC	CASRGLAGGSYEQYF
TRBJ1-2	TRBD1	.	TRBV7-2	TGTGCCAGCAGCTACGGACAGGGCCTCTATGGCTACACCTTC	CASSYGQGLYGYTF
TRBJ2-7	TRBD2	.	TRBV11-2	TGTGCCAGCAGCTTAATCAGTAGCGGGGGGGCGTACGAGCAGTACTTC	CASSLISSGGAYEQYF
TRBJ1-2	.	.	TRBV11-2	TGTGCCAGCAGCTTAGGACAGGACTATGGCTACACCTTC	CASSLGQDYGYTF
TRBJ2-1	.	few	TRBV11-2	TGTGCCAGCAGCCTACAAAGCGATGAGCAGTTCTTC	CASSLQSDEQFF
TRBJ1-1	.	once	TRBV18	TGTGCCAGCTCATCGGGGAGGGCGGACACTGAAGCTTTCTTT	CASSSGRADTEAFF
TRBJ2-7	.	.	TRBV4-1	TGCGCCAGCAGCCCCATCGGACAGACCTACGAGCAGTACTTC	CASSPIGQTYEQYF
TRBJ1-1	.	few	TRBV5-1	TGCGCCAGCAGCCTAACTCAGGGAAGAACTGAAGCTTTCTTT	CASSLTQGRTEAFF
TRBJ1-3	TRBD1	.	TRBV4-1	TGCGCCAGCAGCCCGGGACAGCCCCAGAGCTCTGGAAACACCATATATTTT	CASSPGQPQSSGNTIYF
TRBJ1-6	.	.	TRBV4-2	TGTGCCAGCAGCCAAGAATCCCCTACCTATAATTCACCCCTCCACTTT	CASSQESPTYNSPLHF
TRBJ2-7	.	once	TRBV27	TGTGCCAGCAGTTTCCAAAGCTCCTACGAGCAGTACTTC	CASSFQSSYEQYF
TRBJ2-6	.	.	TRBV7-8	TGTGCCAGCAGCTTAGCGCGGGCAGCAGAATATAACTCTGGGGCCAACGTCCTGACTTTC	CASSLARAAEYNSGANVLTF
TRBJ2-5	.	.	TRBV10-3	TGTGCCATCAGTGACGGGTACCAAGAGACCCAGTACTTC	CAISDGYQETQYF
TRBJ2-5	TRBD2	.	TRBV25-1	TGTGCCAGCAGTGATCAGCGGGGGCTGGAGACCCAGTACTTC	CASSDQRGLETQYF
TRBJ2-7	TRBD2	.	TRBV19	TGTGCCAGCAACCTCGGGCGGGAGGGAGCCTACGAGCAGTACTTC	CASNLGREGAYEQYF
TRBJ1-2	.	.	TRBV18	TGTGCCAGCTCACCACCCACTGGAGATAACTATGGCTACACCTTC	CASSPPTGDNYGYTF
TRBJ2-7	TRBD2	.	TRBV18	TGTGCCAGCTCACCCTTAGCGGGGGGTTACTACGAGCAGTACTTC	CASSPLAGGYYEQYF
TRBJ2-5	TRBD1	.	TRBV5-6	TGTGCCAGCAGCCTCCCTTCGCAGGGGGTCTGGGAGACCCAGTACTTC	CASSLPSQGVWETQYF
TRBJ1-1	.	.	TRBV28	TGTGCCAGCAGCCCAACGGGGGACACTGAAGCTTTCTTT	CASSPTGDTEAFF
TRBJ1-4	TRBD1	.	TRBV6-5	TGTGCCAGCAGTTACGACAGGGGGGAAGGAGAAAAACTGTTTTTT	CASSYDRGEGEKLFF
TRBJ1-1	TRBD1	.	TRBV5-1	TGCGCCAGCAGCCCCGACAGGGGGACTATGAACACTGAAGCTTTCTTT	CASSPDRGTMNTEAFF
TRBJ1-3	.	.	TRBV7-9	TGTGCCAGCAGCCCAGACTCTGGAAACACCATATATTTT	CASSPDSGNTIYF
TRBJ2-7	TRBD1	few	TRBV19	TGTGCCAGTACACCAGGGACAGGAGGCTCCTACGAGCAGTACTTC	CASTPGTGGSYEQYF
TRBJ2-7	.	.	TRBV7-9	TGTGCCAGCAGCTTAGGTACAGCCGCAATCAACTACGAGCAGTACTTC	CASSLGTAAINYEQYF
TRBJ1-6	TRBD1	few	TRBV6-4	TGTGCCAGCAGTGACGGGACAGAGGGATCACCCCTCCACTTT	CASSDGTEGSPLHF
TRBJ2-3	TRBD2	.	TRBV27	TGTGCCAGCAGAATAGCGGGAGTAGGCTCAGATACGCAGTATTTT	CASRIAGVGSDTQYF
TRBJ1-1	TRBD1	.	TRBV6-5	TGTGCCAGCAGTTACTCGCGGCAGGGGGGTACTGAAGCTTTCTTT	CASSYSRQGGTEAFF
TRBJ1-5	.	.	TRBV6-1	TGTGCCAGCAGTGTCTCAACGGAGCCCCAGCATTTT	CASSVSTEPQHF
TRBJ2-5	.	few	TRBV27	TGTGCCAGCAGTCGGAGGACTACGGAGACCCAGTACTTC	CASSRRTTETQYF
TRBJ1-3	.	.	TRBV28	TGTGCCAGCAGACGAGGGGGCTCTGGAAACACCATATATTTT	CASRRGGSGNTIYF
TRBJ2-6	.	.	TRBV5-4	TGTGCCAGCAGCTTGGACGCGGCGAGCTCTGGGGCCAACGTCCTGACTTTC	CASSLDAASSGANVLTF
TRBJ2-3	.	medium-sized	TRBV7-9	TGTGCCAGCAGCGGATGGGGAGCCCGTCCCACAGATACGCAGTATTTT	CASSGWGARPTDTQYF
TRBJ1-1	.	.	TRBV6-1	TGTGCCAGCAGTGAAGGGCATGGAGCTTTCTTT	CASSEGHGAFF
TRBJ1-2	TRBD1	.	TRBV11-2	TGTGCCAGCAGCCTACAGGGGTTCGGTGGCTACACCTTC	CASSLQGFGGYTF
TRBJ2-2	.	.	TRBV5-5	TGTGCCAGCAGCCCGGATGTCAGGGTGGCCGGGGAGCTGTTTTTT	CASSPDVRVAGELFF
TRBJ2-1	.	few	TRBV9	TGTGCCAGCAGCGTAGCGTTCGGGGTGGTGAGGGCGCCCGGGAATGAGCAGTTCTTC	CASSVAFGVVRAPGNEQFF
TRBJ2-3	.	.	TRBV10-1	TGCGCCAGCAGTGACCCGGTTAGCACAGATACGCAGTATTTT	CASSDPVSTDTQYF
TRBJ2-2	TRBD1	.	TRBV29-1	TGCAGCGTTGCAGGGGGCTCGAACACCGGGGAGCTGTTTTTT	CSVAGGSNTGELFF